The 18 T cell receptor beta chains below were found in one sample sequenced in a study of T cell responses to AZD1222 COVID-19 vaccine. Sequencing was performed with immunoSEQ multiplex PCR; in TCRdb, only in-frame clones are kept and a portion is missing. The sample records roughly 180,000 clones, 90% to 95% being singletons. The specimen comprised peripheral blood, sampled on day 0 of AZD1222 vaccination. The receptor source for this set is an adult in good health.

This chain connects TRBV12-3 or TRBV12-4 to TRBJ2-7, with no clear D. The CDR3 loop spans 13 amino acids. V was pared by 3 bases and J by 2 bases, with 8 bases between. DNA for the CDR3: TGTGCCAGCAGTTTGGGCGTGCCCTACGAGCAGTACTTC. This codes for CASSLGVPYEQYF.

This sequence joins TRBV7-8 and TRBJ2-7; 8 bases align to TRBD1. The V and J ends lost 2 bases and 5 bases, in that order; junction bases with no gene match: 2. In germline, CDR1 is SGHVS, CDR2 FQNEAQ. The CDR3 loop spans 13 amino acids. The CDR3 is CASSLSTGDEQYF. In DNA form, the CDR3 reads TGTGCCAGCAGCTTATCGACAGGGGACGAGCAGTACTTC.

Many counts were recorded for this clone. The chain employs TRBV5-1 and TRBJ1-6; no reliable D call. CDR3 length equals 13 residues. Germline loops: CDR1 SGHRS, CDR2 YFSETQ. V lost 4 bases to trimming and J lost 10 bases, with 12 bases between them. CDR3 nucleotide sequence: TGCGCCAGCAGCCCGGAGGGAGGCTCACCCCTCCACTTT. As protein: CASSPEGGSPLHF.

A few counts support this clone. V usage is TRBV28 and J usage is TRBJ1-4; D gene unclear. CDR1 is MDHEN, CDR2 SYDVKM, per germline. CDR3 length: 16 amino acids. Trimming took off 2 bases at V and 0 bases at J, with 10 bases between the two ends. CDR3 sequence: CASSLAYIATNEKLFF. The CDR3, as DNA: TGTGCCAGCAGTTTAGCCTACATAGCAACTAATGAAAAACTGTTTTTT. The variable domain in full, with the rest retrieved from reference TRBV28 and TRBJ1-4, is DVKVTQSSRYLVKRTGEKVFLECVQDMDHENMFWYRQDPGLGLRLIYFSYDVKMKEKGDIPEGYSVSREKKERFSLILESASTNQTSMYLCASSLAYIATNEKLFFGSGTQLSVL.

V is TRBV24-1 and J is TRBJ2-7, with D possibly being TRBD1 (5 bases). Germline V CDR1 and CDR2: KGHDR, SFDVKD. V was shortened by 3 bases and J by 4 bases, with 18 bases between the two germline ends. This CDR3 contains 16 residues. The CDR3 reads CATSDPDSSYPYEQYF. In DNA, the CDR3 is TGTGCCACCAGTGATCCAGACAGCTCCTATCCTTACGAGCAGTACTTC.

This chain uses TRBV7-9 with TRBJ1-1; 7 bases fit TRBD1. V was clipped by 0 bases and J by 4 bases; unmatched bases: 5. The CDR3 totals 15 residues. Germline loops: CDR1 SEHNR, CDR2 FQNEAQ (reference sequence). The CDR3 bases are TGTGCCAGCAGCTTAGCGACAGGGTCGGGCACTGAAGCTTTCTTT. Its translation is CASSLATGSGTEAFF.

The rearrangement links TRBV7-3 to TRBJ1-5; a possible D gene is TRBD1 (6 bases). The CDR3 spans 14 residues. V gave up 6 bases and J gave up 6 bases, with 15 bases separating them. Germline assignment: CDR1 SGHTA and CDR2 FQGTGA. CDR3: CASRPRTASQPQHF. The CDR3 region has the DNA TGTGCCAGCAGGCCCAGGACAGCTAGTCAGCCCCAGCATTTT.

The DNA of the CDR3 is TGCGCCAGCAGGGTAGCGGGAGAGGCAGATACGCAGTATTTT. Translating it yields CASRVAGEADTQYF. The chain has TRBV5-1 and TRBJ2-3; 9 bases match TRBD2. The V gene end was trimmed by 5 bases and the J gene end by 4 bases; junction bases not matched to a gene: 5. Germline V lookup: CDR1 SGHRS, CDR2 YFSETQ. CDR3 length: 14 residues.

V gene TRBV6-5 combines with J gene TRBJ1-2; 8 positions match TRBD1. The V gene's germline CDR1 is MNHEY and CDR2 SVGAGI. The CDR3 has 12 amino acids. Trimming at V came to 8 bases and at J to 4 bases, leaving 3 bases not matched to a gene. For the CDR3, the DNA is TGTGCCAGCGTAGGACAGGGCTATGGCTACACCTTC. Its protein is CASVGQGYGYTF.

The chain combines TRBV10-3 with TRBJ2-3; no clear D. Per the germline V gene, CDR1 is ENHRY and CDR2 is SYGVKD. V was shortened by 1 base and J by 2 bases, with 4 bases between the two germline ends. The CDR3 spans 13 residues. The DNA of the CDR3 is TGTGCCATCAGTGAGTTTCTCACAGATACGCAGTATTTT. Encoded protein: CAISEFLTDTQYF.

This chain joins TRBV29-1 and TRBJ1-1; 7 nucleotides line up with TRBD1. This CDR3 is 15 amino acids long. The trim removed 3 bases at V and 4 bases at J, leaving 11 bases unmatched. The germline V gene has CDR1 SQVTM and CDR2 ANQGSEA. CDR3 DNA: TGCAGCGTTGAGCTTTACAGGGGCGGTTCCACTGAAGCTTTCTTT. Translating gives CSVELYRGGSTEAFF.

The rearrangement links TRBV5-4 to TRBJ2-3, with a tentative D call TRBD2 (5 bases). Deletions cut 4 bases from V and 0 bases from J, with 9 bases between. The CDR3 contains 14 residues. Germline CDR1 is SGHNT and CDR2 is YYREEE (reference sequence). The chain's CDR3 is CASSGEPSTDTQYF. The CDR3 nucleotides are TGTGCCAGCAGCGGGGAGCCTAGCACAGATACGCAGTATTTT.

This chain uses TRBV12-3 or TRBV12-4 with TRBJ2-7, with D possibly TRBD1 on 6 matching bases. The CDR3 totals 13 residues. The ends were cut back, 6 bases at V and 1 base at J, with 10 bases in the middle. CDR3: CASRGTPSYEQYF. CDR3 coding DNA: TGTGCCAGCAGGGGGACACCATCCTACGAGCAGTACTTC.

The chain recombines TRBV7-9 with TRBJ2-1, with D possibly TRBD1 on 6 matching bases. Germline V gene sequence: CDR1 SEHNR, CDR2 FQNEAQ (reference sequence). The length of the CDR3 is 15 residues. V lost 5 bases and J lost 6, with 17 bases in between. The DNA of the CDR3 is TGTGCCAGCAGCAAGGGGTGGGAAGGGGGCAATGAGCAGTTCTTC. Its protein is CASSKGWEGGNEQFF.

The rearrangement uses TRBV2 and TRBJ2-3; unclear D gene. This CDR3 has 13 residues. In germline, CDR1 is SNHLY, CDR2 FYNNEI. V gave up 3 bases and J gave up 6 bases, with 10 bases separating them. This CDR3 is CASSEAHPDTQYF. CDR3 bases: TGTGCCAGCAGTGAGGCGCATCCGGATACGCAGTATTTT.

The rearrangement uses TRBV24-1 and TRBJ1-2; D is unresolved. This CDR3 contains 15 residues. The germline V gene encodes CDR1 KGHDR and CDR2 SFDVKD. Trimming stripped 9 bases from V and 8 bases from J, with 24 bases between. The CDR3: CATSNGLPAAEGYTF. Here the CDR3 DNA reads TGTGCCACCTCAAACGGACTGCCCGCAGCGGAGGGCTACACCTTC.

This chain links TRBV28 with TRBJ1-2; D remains ambiguous. With 5 bases removed from V and 6 bases from J, the gap between germline ends came to 13 bases. There are 13 residues in the CDR3. Germline assignment: CDR1 MDHEN and CDR2 SYDVKM. The CDR3 region has the DNA TGTGCCAGCAGTGTTGGAGGGAACGATGGCTACACCTTC. This sequence encodes CASSVGGNDGYTF.

The chain links TRBV4-2 to TRBJ2-7; 10 positions match TRBD2. Germline CDR1 reads LGHNA; CDR2 reads YNFKEQ. Losses at the gene ends were 4 bases for V and 1 base for J; bases not matched to a gene: 7. The CDR3 runs 16 residues. The CDR3 DNA sequence: TGTGCCAGCAGCCGGGGGGCTAGCGGGAGTTCCTACGAGCAGTACTTC. It yields the protein CASSRGASGSSYEQYF.